These 4 T cell receptor beta chains came from one sample sequenced in a study of T cells in Graves' hyperthyroidism and ophthalmopathy. Using RNA transcripts as the source, TCR beta CDR3 regions were amplified. The TCR CDR3 first-round RT-PCR relied on the HTBI primer set. TCRdb re-called the multiplex PCR reads through MiXCR, storing one row per CDR3 protein. The sample lists hundreds of thousands of distinct CDR3 sequences; about a sixth were seen once. Material: blood. These receptors were taken from a woman aged 40 to 50 with Graves' ophthalmopathy.

The genes are TRBV2 and TRBJ1-4; 12 nucleotides align to TRBD1. The V segment lost 6 bases and the J segment 7 bases; nucleotides outside the gene matches: 12. The CDR3 length is 17 residues. Germline CDR1 reads SNHLY; CDR2 reads FYNNEI. CDR3 nucleotides: TGTGCCAGCAGCTACTCCGGGACAGGGGGCTTTTTTGAAAAACTGTTTTTT. Translating gives CASSYSGTGGFFEKLFF.

Details on this clonotype: This may arise from a read error, as a much more abundant clone is one base away. The chain couples TRBV2 to TRBJ2-1; D unresolved. The CDR3 runs to 11 residues. Germline CDR1 reads SNHLY; CDR2 reads FYNNEI. The DNA of the CDR3 is TGTGCCGGCAGTGATTACAATGAGCAGTTCTTC. It translates to CAGSDYNEQFF.

This clonotype was counted a few times. V usage is TRBV19 and J usage is TRBJ1-1, with TRBD1 as a possible D gene (6 bases). Germline assignment: CDR1 LNHDA and CDR2 SQIVND (reference sequence). This CDR3 spans 14 amino acids. The CDR3 loop is CSSDEGGVVGEAFF. CDR3 coding DNA: TGTTCCTCGGATGAAGGGGGTGTGGTCGGTGAAGCTTTCTTT.

This clonotype turned up a few times. This chain uses TRBV20-1 with TRBJ2-2; 7 bases map to TRBD2. Germline assignment: CDR1 DFQATT and CDR2 SNEGSKA (reference sequence). This CDR3 is built from 16 residues. The V segment lost 0 bases and the J segment 3 bases; nucleotides outside the gene matches: 7. Here the CDR3 reads CSARDRAGVHTGELFF. CDR3 in DNA: TGCAGTGCTAGAGATCGGGCGGGAGTTCACACCGGGGAGCTGTTTTTT.